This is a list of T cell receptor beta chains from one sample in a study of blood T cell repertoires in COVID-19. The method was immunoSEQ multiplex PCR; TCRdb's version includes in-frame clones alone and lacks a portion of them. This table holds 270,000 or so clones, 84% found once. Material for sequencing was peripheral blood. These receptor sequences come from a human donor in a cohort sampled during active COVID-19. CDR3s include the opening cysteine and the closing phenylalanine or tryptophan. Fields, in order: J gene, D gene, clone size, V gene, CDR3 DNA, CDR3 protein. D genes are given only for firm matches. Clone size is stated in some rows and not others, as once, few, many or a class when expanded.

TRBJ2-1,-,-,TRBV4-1,TGCGCCAGCAGCCAAGATCAATCGAGCGCATCCTACAATGAGCAGTTCTTC,CASSQDQSSASYNEQFF
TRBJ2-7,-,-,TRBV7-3,TGTGCCAGCAGCTTAAGTGGAGGGAAAGGCGAGCAGTACTTC,CASSLSGGKGEQYF
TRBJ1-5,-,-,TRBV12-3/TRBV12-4,TGTGCCAGCAGTTTCGGGGGGGGTCAGCCCCAGCATTTT,CASSFGGGQPQHF
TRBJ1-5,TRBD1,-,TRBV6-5,TGTGCCAGCAGGGACAGGGTTTGGGGCAATCAGCCCCAGCATTTT,CASRDRVWGNQPQHF
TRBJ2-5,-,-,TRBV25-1,TGTGCCAGCAGTGAATATGGGGCGGGACAAGAGACCCAGTACTTC,CASSEYGAGQETQYF
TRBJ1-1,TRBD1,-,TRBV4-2,TGTGCCAGCAGCCAAGCGAGGGGGCTGAACACTGAAGCTTTCTTT,CASSQARGLNTEAFF
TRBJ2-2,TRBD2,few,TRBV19,TGTGCCAGTCGAGGCCAGCGGGGGCTCGGGGAGCTGTTTTTT,CASRGQRGLGELFF
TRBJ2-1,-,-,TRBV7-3,TGTGCCAGCAGCTTAGAACACCAGAACTACAATGAGCAGTTCTTC,CASSLEHQNYNEQFF
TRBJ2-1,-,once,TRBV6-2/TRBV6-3,TGTGCCAGCAGTTTAAGGTCAAGGGACTTTAAGAATGAGCAGTTCTTC,CASSLRSRDFKNEQFF
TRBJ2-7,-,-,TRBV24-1,TGTGCCACCAGTGATCCCGGGAAGCCCTACGAGCAGTACTTC,CATSDPGKPYEQYF
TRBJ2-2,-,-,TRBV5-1,TGCGCCAGCAGCTTGACCCTATCCACCGGGGAGCTGTTTTTT,CASSLTLSTGELFF
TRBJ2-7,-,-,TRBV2,TGTGCCAGCAAAAGTCGGGGGGCTCAACGCTCCTACGAGCAGTACTTC,CASKSRGAQRSYEQYF
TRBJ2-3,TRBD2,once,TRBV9,TGTGCCAGCAGCGTAAGGGCTAGCGGGGGCACAGATACGCAGTATTTT,CASSVRASGGTDTQYF
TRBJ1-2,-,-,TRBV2,TGTGCCAGCAGTAATAAACAGGGTTTCTTGAGCTACACCTTC,CASSNKQGFLSYTF
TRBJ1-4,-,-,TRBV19,TGTGCCAGTAGTATAGGCCTACATCCGTCGGAGGAAAAACTGTTTTTT,CASSIGLHPSEEKLFF
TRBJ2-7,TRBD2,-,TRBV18,TGTGCCAGCTCACCGCCCGGGGGGTTCTTCTACGAGCAGTACTTC,CASSPPGGFFYEQYF
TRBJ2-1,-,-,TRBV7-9,TGTGCCAGCAGCTTAAGTCCCGGGAGTTGGGATGAGCAGTTCTTC,CASSLSPGSWDEQFF
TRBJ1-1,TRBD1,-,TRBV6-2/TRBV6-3,TGTGCCAGCAGTTATGGTCGGCGGCAGGGGGGACGGGTAAACACTGAAGCTTTCTTT,CASSYGRRQGGRVNTEAFF
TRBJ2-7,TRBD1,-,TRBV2,TGTGCCAGCAGAGAACAGGGGGCGCGGTCCTACGAGCAGTACTTC,CASREQGARSYEQYF
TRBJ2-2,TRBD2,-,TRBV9,TGTGCCAGCAGCGTACCCCCCTCCTTGGGACTAGCAAACGGGGAGCTGTTTTTT,CASSVPPSLGLANGELFF
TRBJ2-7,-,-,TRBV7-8,TGTGCCAGCAGCCCCCGACTAGACTACGAGCAGTACTTC,CASSPRLDYEQYF
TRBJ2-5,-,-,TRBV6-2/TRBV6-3,TGTGCCAGCAGTCCAGAGGGAGGCCAGTGGGAGACCCAGTACTTC,CASSPEGGQWETQYF
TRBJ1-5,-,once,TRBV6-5,TGTGCCAGCAGTTCGGGGGGCCAAAATCAGCCCCAGCATTTT,CASSSGGQNQPQHF
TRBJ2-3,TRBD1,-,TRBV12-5,TGTGCTAGTGGCGGACAGGTGCCGCAGTATTTT,CASGGQVPQYF
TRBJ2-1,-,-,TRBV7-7,TGTGCTAGCAGCCCACCCGGCGGGCGACCGTTCTTC,CASSPPGGRPFF
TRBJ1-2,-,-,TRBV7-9,TGTGCCAGCAGCTTAATAGGGAGCATAGGCTACACCTTC,CASSLIGSIGYTF
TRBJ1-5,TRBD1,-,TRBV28,TGTGCCAGCAGTCCAGGGGGCTCAAAGCCCCAGCATTTT,CASSPGGSKPQHF
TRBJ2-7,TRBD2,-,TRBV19,TGTGCCAGTAGTAGCGGGAGGAGCTACGAGCAGTACTTC,CASSSGRSYEQYF
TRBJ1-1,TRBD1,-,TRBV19,TGTGCCAGTAGCGAACAGGGGGACACTGAAGCTTTCTTT,CASSEQGDTEAFF
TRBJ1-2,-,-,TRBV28,TGTGCCAGCAGTTTTAGCGGAAATGGCTACACCTTC,CASSFSGNGYTF
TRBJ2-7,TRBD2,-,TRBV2,TGTGCCAGCAGACTAGCGGGGGCCTACGAGCAGTACTTC,CASRLAGAYEQYF
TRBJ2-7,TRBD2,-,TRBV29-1,TGCAGCGTTGTGCGTCTAGCGGGCAACGAGCAGTACTTC,CSVVRLAGNEQYF
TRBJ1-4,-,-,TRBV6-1,TGTGCCAGCAGTGAATATCTCCATCTGACGGGGAAAAAACTGTTTTTT,CASSEYLHLTGKKLFF
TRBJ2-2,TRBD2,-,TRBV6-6,TGTGCCAGCAGTCCTGGTACCTCCGGGACTAGTAGGACCGGGGAGCTGTTTTTT,CASSPGTSGTSRTGELFF
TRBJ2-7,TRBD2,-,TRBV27,TGTGCCAGCAGTTTATCTCGAGCGGGGGGGCCTTACGAGCAGTACTTC,CASSLSRAGGPYEQYF
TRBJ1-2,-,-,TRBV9,TGTGCCAGCAGCGACTACCGTGGGGGGGGCTATGGCTACACCTTC,CASSDYRGGGYGYTF
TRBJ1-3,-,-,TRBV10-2,TGCGCCACCCAGACCAGAACAGGTGGAAACACCATATATTTT,CATQTRTGGNTIYF
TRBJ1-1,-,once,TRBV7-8,TGTGCCAGCAGCGAAGGACAGAACACTGAAGCTTTCTTT,CASSEGQNTEAFF
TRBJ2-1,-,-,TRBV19,TGTGCCAGTAGTCCAGGGGCAGGGCGGAACAATGAGCAGTTCTTC,CASSPGAGRNNEQFF
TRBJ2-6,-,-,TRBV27,TGTGCCAGCGGCAGGGTTCCTGGGGCCAACGTCCTGACTTTC,CASGRVPGANVLTF
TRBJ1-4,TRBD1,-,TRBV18,TGTGCCAGCTCACCACCGACGAGGGCCGGGACAGGGCAAAAACTGTTTTTT,CASSPPTRAGTGQKLFF
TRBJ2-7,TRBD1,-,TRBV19,TGTGCCAGTAGCAACAGGGGCTACGAGCAGTACTTC,CASSNRGYEQYF
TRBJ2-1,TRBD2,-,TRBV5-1,TGCGCCAGCAGACCTGGGACTAGCGGGAGAGGGGACAATGAGCAGTTCTTC,CASRPGTSGRGDNEQFF
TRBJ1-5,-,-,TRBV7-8,TGTGCCAGCAGCTTAGTGGCAGGCTCTGGCAATCAGCCCCAGCATTTT,CASSLVAGSGNQPQHF
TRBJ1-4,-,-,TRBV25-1,TGTGCCAGCAGTGATGGCAGGGTGCGAACTAATGAAAAACTGTTTTTT,CASSDGRVRTNEKLFF
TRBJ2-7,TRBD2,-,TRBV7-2,TGTGCCAGCACTCCGATAGCGGGAGGGAGCTACGAGCAGTACTTC,CASTPIAGGSYEQYF
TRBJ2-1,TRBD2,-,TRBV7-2,TGTGCCAGCAGCTTAGCTAGCGGGCAATACAATGAGCAGTTCTTC,CASSLASGQYNEQFF
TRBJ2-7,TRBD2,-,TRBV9,TGTGCCAGCAGCCCGGGACTAGCGGTTAGCTCCTACGAGCAGTACTTC,CASSPGLAVSSYEQYF
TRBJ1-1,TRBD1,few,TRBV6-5,TGTGCCAGCAGTTATTCCGGGACAGTGACTGAAGCTTTCTTT,CASSYSGTVTEAFF
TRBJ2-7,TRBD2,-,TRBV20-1,TGCAGTGCTAGTCGGGGGGCCTACGAGCAGTACTTC,CSASRGAYEQYF
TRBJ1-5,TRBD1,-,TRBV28,TGTGCCAGCAGTTTCCAGGGACAGGGCAATCAGCCCCAGCATTTT,CASSFQGQGNQPQHF
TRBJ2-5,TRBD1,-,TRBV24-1,TGTGCCACCAGTGACCGGGACAGGGGGCGAGAGACCCAGTACTTC,CATSDRDRGRETQYF
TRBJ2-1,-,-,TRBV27,TGTGCCAGCAGTTTATACCGGAGCCCTTACAATGAGCAGTTCTTC,CASSLYRSPYNEQFF
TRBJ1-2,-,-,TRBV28,TGTGCCAGCGGTACAGGGCACTATGGCTACACCTTC,CASGTGHYGYTF